This T cell receptor beta chain was found in a study of T cells in Graves' hyperthyroidism and ophthalmopathy. The CDR3 is 15 residues long. The germline CDR1 and CDR2 sequences are SGHNT and YYREEE (reference sequence). The V end lost 7 bases, the J end lost 3 bases, and 19 bases lay between the germline ends. Whole-study findings and limits: Separation of ophthalmopathy from stable hyperthyroidism was achieved by a 13 V-J model. Appearing also in blood were most of the thyroid clonotypes expanded above 0.001.

As for this clonotype: Its antigen remains unknown.

Researchers took RNA transcripts and amplified the TCR beta CDR3 regions from them. Carried out on the TCR CDR3, a first-round RT-PCR used the HTBI primer set. TCRdb fed the multiplex PCR reads into MiXCR, producing one record per CDR3 protein. The sample includes fewer than 350,000 distinct CDR3 sequences, 12% to 15% of them seen just once. Graves' hyperthyroidism showing no ophthalmopathy progression within 18 months was considered stable. Diagnoses were established using clinical symptoms, serum thyroxine and TRAb, thyroid ultrasound and orbital computed tomography. The sequencing sample was made of blood. The TCR was taken from a woman aged 40 to 50 with Graves' hyperthyroidism. The J gene is TRBJ2-5, the V gene TRBV5-4, with no clear D. The CDR3 sequence: CASQRTPWGEETQYF. In DNA form, the CDR3 reads TGTGCCAGCCAGCGCACACCTTGGGGTGAAGAGACCCAGTACTTC.